The 7 T cell receptor beta chains listed next were all sequenced from one sample in a study of T-cell reconstitution after alpha-beta-depleted transplantation in children. Construction of the TCRbeta library involved unique molecular identifiers. TCRdb fed the PCR reads into MiXCR, producing one record per CDR3 protein. Of fewer than 4,500 distinct CDR3 sequences listed, 24% are singletons. This specimen was PBMCs, mostly from graft donor cells, taken 60 days after TCRalphabeta/CD19-depleted stem cell transplant. The receptors originated from a boy younger than two who had a stem cell transplant for acute myeloid leukemia, so the T cells may come from the graft donor.

This clonotype was counted many times. The chain is built from TRBV5-1 and TRBJ1-4; D gene unclear. V was shortened by 4 bases and J by 6 bases, with 16 bases between the two germline ends. The CDR3 sequence is 15 residues long. Germline V lookup: CDR1 SGHRS, CDR2 YFSETQ. CDR3: CASSPGPTVDEKLFF. The DNA for the CDR3 is TGCGCCAGCAGCCCGGGCCCGACTGTGGATGAAAAACTGTTTTTT.

This clonotype was observed at least ten times. V gene TRBV4-1 combines with J gene TRBJ2-3; no clear D gene. The CDR3 length is 11 residues. The germline V gene encodes CDR1 MGHRA and CDR2 YSYEKL. V was clipped by 1 base and J by 5 bases, with 1 base between them. DNA for the CDR3: TGCGCCAGCAGCCAAGTAGATACGCAGTATTTT. Protein sequence: CASSQVDTQYF.

This clonotype was detected ten times or more. This chain connects TRBV28 to TRBJ1-6; the D is unclear. V was clipped by 6 bases and J by 14 bases, with 17 bases between them. The CDR3 sequence is 13 residues long. The germline V gene encodes CDR1 MDHEN and CDR2 SYDVKM. CDR3 sequence reads: CASSRPPGSTLHF. CDR3 sequence (DNA): TGTGCCAGCAGCCGTCCCCCAGGATCGACCCTCCACTTT. Looking up the rest from reference TRBV28 and TRBJ1-6 gives the full variable domain: DVKVTQSSRYLVKRTGEKVFLECVQDMDHENMFWYRQDPGLGLRLIYFSYDVKMKEKGDIPEGYSVSREKKERFSLILESASTNQTSMYLCASSRPPGSTLHFGNGTRLTVT.

This clonotype occurred a few times. The chain employs TRBV12-3 or TRBV12-4 and TRBJ2-7, with 7 bases that match TRBD1. The CDR3 has 12 residues. Unmatched junction bases numbered 4, after V lost 4 bases and J lost 7 bases. The CDR3 is CASSSTGKEQYF. For the CDR3, the DNA is TGTGCCAGCAGTTCGACAGGGAAGGAGCAGTACTTC.

This clonotype was observed many times. As DNA, the CDR3 is TGTGCCAGCAGTCTACAAGGACCGGCAGTCACAGATACGCAGTATTTT. It translates to CASSLQGPAVTDTQYF. The V and J genes are TRBV6-2 or TRBV6-3 and TRBJ2-3; the D is unclear. CDR1 MNHEY and CDR2 SVGEGT come from the germline V gene. V lost 5 bases and J lost 2, with 17 bases in between. The CDR3 has 16 amino acids.

This clonotype occurred many times. V and J are TRBV6-5 and TRBJ1-2; D uncertain. V lost 3 bases to trimming and J lost 7 bases, with 27 bases between them. The germline gives CDR1 MNHEY, CDR2 SVGAGI. This CDR3 has 18 amino acids. Written as DNA, the CDR3 is TGTGCCAGCAGTTATTCCCTCGCCGGGCCAAGACCCTTCGCTGGCTACACCTTC. Amino acids: CASSYSLAGPRPFAGYTF.

This clonotype was recorded at least ten times. This chain connects TRBV29-1 to TRBJ2-1, with 7 nucleotides matching TRBD1. J gave up 5 bases and V 6 bases, and 10 bases lay outside the gene matches. The CDR3 loop spans 14 amino acids. Germline CDR1 SQVTM, CDR2 ANQGSEA. The CDR3 sequence is CSVRQGPKDNEQFF. CDR3 sequence (DNA): TGCAGCGTCCGACAGGGCCCAAAGGACAATGAGCAGTTCTTC.